These 25 T cell receptor beta chains share one sample of origin, sequenced in a study of OX40 agonist ivuxolimab in advanced cancers. Some clones are missing from TCRdb's copy, which holds only in-frame ones; the method was immunoSEQ multiplex PCR. The sample shows about 69,000 clones, about nine tenths of them seen only once. Sequences were derived from CD4+ or CD8+ T cells sorted from blood, sampled in a trial of the OX40 agonist ivuxolimab. The receptors here all came from an adult with an advanced solid tumor such as melanoma, head and neck, liver or kidney cancer.

To note about this clone: The same CDR3 also results from other DNA sequences found in this sample. This chain links TRBV9 with TRBJ2-3; 9 bases agree with TRBD2. Germline V CDR1 and CDR2: SGDLS, YYNGEE. This CDR3 has 15 amino acids. V trimming: 0 bases; J trimming: 5 bases; junction bases outside the gene matches: 4. CDR3 sequence reads: CASSVGGRAVDTQYF. In DNA, the CDR3 is TGTGCCAGCAGCGTAGGCGGGAGGGCCGTAGATACGCAGTATTTT.

The V and J genes are TRBV7-3 and TRBJ2-7, with TRBD2 matching 7 bases. This CDR3 has 15 residues. Looked up from germline, CDR1 is SGHTA and CDR2 is FQGTGA. With V trimmed by 5 bases and J by 2 bases, 9 bases remained unmatched. The DNA for the CDR3 is TGTGCCAGCAGCATCGAAGGTGGGAGGGCCTACGAGCAGTACTTC. It yields the protein CASSIEGGRAYEQYF.

The chain has TRBV11-3 and TRBJ2-1; TRBD2 aligns across 7 bases. With 0 bases clipped from V and 3 bases from J, the junction kept 8 bases outside the gene matches. Looked up from germline, CDR1 is SGHNT and CDR2 is YENEEA. CDR3 length: 17 residues. CDR3 amino acids: CASSLDLLAEHYNEQFF. The CDR3 coding sequence is TGTGCCAGCAGCTTAGATCTTCTAGCGGAACACTACAATGAGCAGTTCTTC.

The rearrangement links TRBV15 to TRBJ2-3; 8 bases fit TRBD2. J lost 4 bases, V lost 0 bases, and 9 bases had no gene match. CDR1 LNHNV and CDR2 YYDKDF come from the germline V gene (reference sequence). This CDR3 is 17 amino acids long. Here the CDR3 reads CATSRDLSSGKADTQYF. The CDR3 DNA is TGTGCCACCAGCAGAGATCTAAGTAGCGGGAAGGCAGATACGCAGTATTTT.

The chain is built from TRBV30 and TRBJ2-7; D is undetermined. V was cut by 2 bases and J by 6 bases, with 8 bases left in between. Germline V lookup: CDR1 GTSNPN, CDR2 SVGIG (reference sequence). The CDR3 runs 11 residues. The CDR3 here is CAWSFLFEQYF. CDR3 coding DNA: TGTGCCTGGAGTTTCCTCTTCGAGCAGTACTTC.

V is TRBV5-1 and J is TRBJ2-2, with 10 bases fitting TRBD1. J gave up 3 bases and V 7 bases, and 3 bases lay outside the gene matches. This CDR3 region has 14 residues. Germline V gives CDR1 SGHRS, CDR2 YFSETQ. CDR3 protein: CASGGQGHTGELFF. CDR3 nucleotides: TGCGCCAGCGGGGGACAGGGGCACACCGGGGAGCTGTTTTTT.

J is TRBJ2-7 and V is TRBV5-1, with D possibly being TRBD1 (5 bases). The V gene's germline CDR1 is SGHRS and CDR2 YFSETQ. The CDR3 extends over 15 amino acids. Deletions cut 4 bases from V and 0 bases from J, with 14 bases between. The CDR3 DNA reads TGCGCCAGCAGCCCTACAAGACAGAACTCCTACGAGCAGTACTTC. It specifies CASSPTRQNSYEQYF.

The count of this clone is one. The rearrangement joins TRBV19 to TRBJ2-5, with 9 nucleotides matching TRBD1. The CDR3 is 14 residues long. With V trimmed by 5 bases and J by 5 bases, 6 bases remained unmatched. CDR1 and CDR2 (germline): LNHDA, SQIVND (reference sequence). The CDR3 sequence is CASSRTGAGETQYF. As DNA, the CDR3 is TGTGCCAGTAGTCGGACAGGGGCAGGGGAGACCCAGTACTTC.

Only a few counts were recorded for this clone. The rearrangement joins TRBV6-5 to TRBJ1-4; D gene ambiguous. This CDR3 region has 15 residues. The germline CDR1 and CDR2 sequences are MNHEY and SVGAGI. Trimming removed 4 bases from V and 0 bases from J, with 9 bases in between. The CDR3 region is CASSSQAATNEKLFF. CDR3 in DNA: TGTGCCAGCAGTTCCCAGGCAGCAACTAATGAAAAACTGTTTTTT.

The chain links TRBV5-6 to TRBJ2-7; D not resolved. CDR1 SGHDT and CDR2 YYEEEE come from the germline V gene. V was clipped by 8 bases and J by 9 bases, with 18 bases between them. The CDR3 covers 12 residues. The CDR3 DNA sequence: TGTGCCAGTTACCGGACGGGTCTGAGGCAGTACTTC. Its protein is CASYRTGLRQYF.

V is TRBV29-1 and J is TRBJ1-2; TRBD1 matches at 7 bases. The ends lost 6 bases at V and 4 bases at J; junction bases unmatched: 5. The germline V gene encodes CDR1 SQVTM and CDR2 ANQGSEA. This CDR3 contains 12 residues. The CDR3 sequence: CSVAGQVYGYTF. CDR3 coding DNA: TGCAGCGTAGCCGGACAGGTCTATGGCTACACCTTC.

V gene TRBV28 combines with J gene TRBJ1-5; 9 nucleotides agree with TRBD1. After removal of 5 bases from V and 11 bases from J, the junction contained 1 base not matched to a gene. This CDR3 comprises 11 residues. Germline assignment: CDR1 MDHEN and CDR2 SYDVKM. CDR3 sequence (DNA): TGTGCCAGCAGTCGACAGGGGGCCCAGCATTTT. It codes for CASSRQGAQHF.

The chain is built from TRBV28 and TRBJ1-4; no clear D. The length of the CDR3 is 14 residues. Germline V gene data show CDR1 as MDHEN and CDR2 as SYDVKM. Between the trimmed V and J ends, which lost 4 bases and 0 bases, there was a span of 6 bases. The CDR3 is CASSYLSTNEKLFF. In DNA, the CDR3 is TGTGCCAGCAGTTATCTTTCAACTAATGAAAAACTGTTTTTT.

The chain joins TRBV2 to TRBJ2-5; 10 bases agree with TRBD1. CDR1 SNHLY and CDR2 FYNNEI come from the germline V gene. V lost 7 bases to trimming and J lost 5 bases; unmatched junction nucleotides: 10. The CDR3 consists of 15 residues. The CDR3 DNA reads TGTGCCAGCACCGGAGGGGACAGGGGACTCGAGACCCAGTACTTC. Encoded protein: CASTGGDRGLETQYF.

The chain joins TRBV9 to TRBJ2-7, with a weak D call TRBD2 (6 bases). The CDR3 is 14 amino acids. Trimming cost V 3 bases and J 5 bases, with 15 bases left between them. Germline V gene data show CDR1 as SGDLS and CDR2 as YYNGEE. CDR3 protein: CASSAGGNKNEQYF. CDR3 nucleotides: TGTGCCAGCAGCGCTGGGGGGAACAAAAACGAGCAGTACTTC.

V usage is TRBV7-9 and J usage is TRBJ2-3, with 8 bases matching TRBD2. Germline values: CDR1 SEHNR, CDR2 FQNEAQ (reference sequence). V shed 5 bases, J shed 4 bases, and the junction held 5 bases outside the gene matches. The CDR3 totals 14 residues. The CDR3 sequence: CASSPLAVPDTQYF. The CDR3 nucleotides read TGTGCCAGCAGCCCACTAGCGGTCCCAGATACGCAGTATTTT.

This chain links TRBV19 with TRBJ1-3; D perhaps matches TRBD1 (6 bases). The germline gives CDR1 LNHDA, CDR2 SQIVND (reference sequence). The length of the CDR3 is 15 residues. Trimming shortened V by 8 bases and J by 0 bases, and 14 bases separated the two germline ends. CDR3 in amino acids: CASALSGASGNTIYF. The CDR3 region has the DNA TGTGCCAGTGCCCTGTCAGGGGCCTCTGGAAACACCATATATTTT.

This rearrangement joins TRBV19 to TRBJ2-2; D is unclear. The CDR3 sequence is 12 residues long. V was shortened by 9 bases and J by 6 bases, with 11 bases between the two germline ends. Germline CDR1 and CDR2: LNHDA and SQIVND (reference sequence). CDR3 in DNA: TGTGCCAGCTCGTATGATGCCGGGGAGCTGTTTTTT. It specifies CASSYDAGELFF.

V usage is TRBV5-5 and J usage is TRBJ2-7, with D perhaps being TRBD1 or TRBD2 (5 bases each). Germline V gene lookup returns CDR1 SGHKS and CDR2 YYEKEE (reference sequence). The CDR3 is made up of 15 amino acids. V was pared by 0 bases and J by 2 bases, with 12 bases between. CDR3 protein: CASSLGGTATYEQYF. The CDR3 nucleotides are TGTGCCAGCAGCTTGGGGGGGACGGCAACCTACGAGCAGTACTTC.

The V call is TRBV18, the J call TRBJ2-4, with a tentative D call TRBD1 (6 bases). The length of the CDR3 is 16 residues. Per germline, CDR1 KGHSH and CDR2 LQKENI. Trimming took 3 bases from V and 3 from J, leaving 15 bases between them. The CDR3 sequence is CASSPPQGMGKNIQYF. In DNA form, the CDR3 reads TGTGCCAGCTCACCCCCACAGGGTATGGGCAAAAACATTCAGTACTTC.

The chain combines TRBV9 with TRBJ1-1, with a weak D call TRBD1 (6 bases). This CDR3 comprises 14 residues. CDR1 is SGDLS and CDR2 is YYNGEE in the germline V gene. Trimming removed 3 bases from V and 1 base from J, with 10 bases in between. The CDR3 protein is CASSATGTNTEAFF. The DNA for the CDR3 is TGTGCCAGCAGCGCCACAGGGACGAACACTGAAGCTTTCTTT.

The chain uses TRBV2 and TRBJ2-7; D gene ambiguous. V lost 3 bases to trimming and J lost 8 bases, with 8 bases between them. The CDR3 is 11 residues long. Germline lookup yields CDR1 SNHLY and CDR2 FYNNEI. The CDR3 loop is CASSETDQQYF. CDR3 coding DNA: TGTGCCAGCAGTGAGACCGATCAGCAGTACTTC.

The chain is built from TRBV7-6 and TRBJ1-1; D is uncertain. The germline CDR1 and CDR2 sequences are SGHVS and FNYEAQ. V lost 3 bases and J 5 bases, leaving 7 bases between the germline ends. CDR3 size: 12 residues. The CDR3 region is CASSFLGTEAFF. CDR3 coding DNA: TGTGCCAGCAGCTTTTTAGGGACTGAAGCTTTCTTT.

The J gene is TRBJ2-1, the V gene TRBV7-3; perhaps TRBD2 as D (6 bases). V lost 1 base and J 3 bases, leaving 10 bases between the germline ends. CDR3 size: 15 residues. The germline V gene has CDR1 SGHTA and CDR2 FQGTGA. This CDR3 is CASSLRVGGYNEQFF. The CDR3 nucleotides read TGTGCCAGCAGCTTAAGAGTCGGGGGCTACAATGAGCAGTTCTTC.

This clone has more than one count but fewer than ten. Different DNA sequences within this sample yield the same CDR3. The V gene is TRBV6-1, the J gene TRBJ1-1, with TRBD1 as a possible D gene (6 bases). CDR1 is MNHNS and CDR2 is SASEGT in the germline V gene. CDR3 length equals 11 residues. V was trimmed by 5 bases and J by 5 bases, leaving 6 bases between them. Here the CDR3 reads CASSQGTEAFF. For the CDR3, the DNA is TGTGCCAGCAGTCAGGGGACTGAAGCTTTCTTT.